These 14 T cell receptor beta chains were all obtained from the same sample, sequenced in a study of cytomegalovirus exposure and HLA in healthy donors. In the PCR, 60 Vbeta and 13 Jbeta primers were used. TCRdb's table, derived via immunoSEQ multiplex PCR, lists solely in-frame clones and lacks some. Among roughly 100,000 clones listed, 70% to 75% were seen once. Sequenced: PBMCs. These receptors all come from a man aged 40-49 years in good health and CMV-seronegative.

The chain carries TRBV15 and TRBJ2-7, with 8 nucleotides matching TRBD1. V shed 4 bases, J shed 4 bases, and the junction held 9 bases outside the gene matches. The CDR3 contains 15 residues. Germline CDR1 is LNHNV and CDR2 is YYDKDF (reference sequence). The CDR3 sequence is CATSTGRTGWYEQYF. The CDR3 DNA reads as TGTGCCACCAGCACTGGTAGGACAGGGTGGTACGAGCAGTACTTC.

The J gene is TRBJ2-3, the V gene TRBV5-1; TRBD1 is a possible D gene (6 bases). Germline V CDR1 and CDR2: SGHRS, YFSETQ. The CDR3 sequence is 13 residues long. Trimming took 0 bases from V and 6 from J, leaving 8 bases between them. The CDR3 coding sequence is TGCGCCAGCAGCTTGGGGCAGGGGGATACGCAGTATTTT. This codes for CASSLGQGDTQYF.

V usage is TRBV7-2 and J usage is TRBJ1-1, with 10 bases fitting TRBD1. This CDR3 spans 14 amino acids. Trimming took 6 bases from V and 10 from J; bases not matched to a gene: 11. Germline CDR1 SGHTA, CDR2 FQGNSA. The CDR3 loop reads CASSYDRGRLGAFF. DNA of the CDR3: TGTGCCAGCAGTTACGACAGGGGGCGGCTTGGAGCTTTCTTT.

This clone showed up just once. The chain combines TRBV5-1 with TRBJ2-3, with 11 positions matching TRBD2. V dropped 7 bases and J dropped 4; count of bases not matched to a gene: 11. Germline V lookup: CDR1 SGHRS, CDR2 YFSETQ. The CDR3 sequence is 16 residues long. The CDR3 sequence: CASQGTSGAGPDTQYF. CDR3 DNA: TGCGCCAGCCAAGGGACTAGCGGTGCGGGACCAGATACGCAGTATTTT. Full variable domain (missing parts from reference TRBV5-1 and TRBJ2-3): KAGVTQTPRYLIKTRGQQVTLSCSPISGHRSVSWYQQTPGQGLQFLFEYFSETQRNKGNFPGRFSGRQFSNSRSEMNVSTLELGDSALYLCASQGTSGAGPDTQYFGPGTRLTVL.

The chain joins TRBV9 to TRBJ1-3; 7 nucleotides line up with TRBD1. CDR1 is SGDLS, CDR2 YYNGEE, per germline. V shed 5 bases and J 8 bases; nucleotides not matched to a gene: 16. The CDR3 spans 16 residues. CDR3 amino acids: CASSKNPGGRRYTIYF. CDR3 nucleotides: TGTGCCAGCAGTAAAAACCCAGGGGGAAGAAGGTACACCATATATTTT. Together with reference TRBV9 and TRBJ1-3, the CDR3 gives the full variable domain: DSGVTQTPKHLITATGQRVTLRCSPRSGDLSVYWYQQSLDQGLQFLIQYYNGEERAKGNILERFSAQQFPDLHSELNLSSLELGDSALYFCASSKNPGGRRYTIYFGEGSWLTVV.

The chain employs TRBV7-9 and TRBJ1-4; D gene ambiguous. Germline V gene data show CDR1 as SEHNR and CDR2 as FQNEAQ (reference sequence). The length of the CDR3 is 14 residues. The germline V and J ends were trimmed by 4 bases and 6 bases, with 12 bases remaining between them. The DNA for the CDR3 is TGTGCCAGCAGCTCCCTGGTGGAGGATGAAAAACTGTTTTTT. Translating gives CASSSLVEDEKLFF.

CDR3 in amino acids: CASIRGNTGNTIYF. In DNA, the CDR3 is TGTGCCAGCATCAGGGGGAATACGGGAAACACCATATATTTT. The chain is built from TRBV28 and TRBJ1-3, with TRBD1 matching over 7 bases. The germline V gene encodes CDR1 MDHEN and CDR2 SYDVKM. Trimming at V came to 7 bases and at J to 4 bases, leaving 7 bases not matched to a gene. The CDR3 totals 14 residues.

V gene TRBV7-6 combines with J gene TRBJ2-7; perhaps TRBD2 as D (7 bases). The CDR3 length is 16 residues. Trimming shortened V by 2 bases and J by 5 bases, and 19 bases separated the two germline ends. Germline CDR1 is SGHVS and CDR2 is FNYEAQ. The CDR3 here is CASSLSPGGGGHEQYF. The CDR3 DNA sequence: TGTGCCAGCAGCTTAAGTCCCGGGGGCGGGGGCCACGAGCAGTACTTC. The complete variable domain, with remaining parts taken from reference TRBV7-6 and TRBJ2-7, reads GAGVSQSPRYKVTKRGQDVALRCDPISGHVSLYWYRQALGQGPEFLTYFNYEAQQDKSGLPNDRFSAERPEGSISTLTIQRTEQRDSAMYRCASSLSPGGGGHEQYFGPGTRLTVT.

The table lists this clone with a count of one. This CDR3 is CASRPGHLYGYTF. CDR3 bases: TGTGCCAGCAGACCGGGACACCTCTATGGCTACACCTTC. This chain connects TRBV28 to TRBJ1-2; D is possibly TRBD1 (6 bases). Germline V lookup: CDR1 MDHEN, CDR2 SYDVKM. Trimming shortened V by 6 bases and J by 4 bases, and 12 bases separated the two germline ends. This CDR3 has 13 amino acids.

V gene TRBV7-9 combines with J gene TRBJ2-5; a possible D gene is TRBD2 (6 bases). Germline CDR1 is SEHNR and CDR2 is FQNEAQ (reference sequence). The germline V and J ends were trimmed by 0 bases and 5 bases, with 10 bases remaining between them. This CDR3 spans 14 amino acids. CDR3 nucleotides: TGTGCCAGCAGCTTAGCGAGGGCGGGGGAGACCCAGTACTTC. Translating gives CASSLARAGETQYF.

The chain has TRBV7-2 and TRBJ2-4, with 9 bases that match TRBD1. The CDR3 contains 18 residues. The V gene end was trimmed by 3 bases and the J gene end by 2 bases; junction bases not matched to a gene: 11. Germline values: CDR1 SGHTA, CDR2 FQGNSA. In DNA form, the CDR3 reads TGTGCCAGCAGCTTTGGACAGGGGAACGGTATTTCCAAAAACATTCAGTACTTC. Translated: CASSFGQGNGISKNIQYF. The entire variable domain, with the rest obtained from reference TRBV7-2 and TRBJ2-4, is as follows: GAGVSQSPSNKVTEKGKDVELRCDPISGHTALYWYRQSLGQGLEFLIYFQGNSAPDKSGLPSDRFSAERTGGSVSTLTIQRTQQEDSAVYLCASSFGQGNGISKNIQYFGAGTRLSVL.

The chain recombines TRBV12-5 with TRBJ1-1; D not resolved. This CDR3 region has 12 residues. V was pared by 1 base and J by 5 bases, with 5 bases between. Germline V CDR1 and CDR2: LGHNT, FRNRAP. CDR3 coding DNA: TGTGCTAGTGGTTTGGGAGGGACTGAAGCTTTCTTT. It specifies CASGLGGTEAFF.

This clone was recorded a few times. The chain recombines TRBV30 with TRBJ1-1; no definite D call. The germline gives CDR1 GTSNPN, CDR2 SVGIG (reference sequence). The V end lost 3 bases, the J end lost 3 bases, and 14 bases lay between the germline ends. The length of the CDR3 is 14 residues. This CDR3 is CAWRALGEDTEAFF. The CDR3 coding sequence is TGTGCCTGGAGGGCACTTGGGGAGGACACTGAAGCTTTCTTT.

About this clone: A much bigger clone sits one base away, suggesting this may be a read error. This chain joins TRBV10-1 and TRBJ2-2; D gene unclear. Per germline, CDR1 WNHNN and CDR2 SYGVQD (reference sequence). The CDR3 sequence is 13 residues long. Trimming removed 4 bases from V and 1 base from J, with 4 bases in between. CDR3 loop: CASSAGNTGELFF. CDR3 nucleotide sequence: TGCGCCAGCAGTGCGGGGAACACCGGGGAGCTGTTTTTT.